These 5 T cell receptor beta chains were sequenced from one sample in a study of human T cells and chemical hapten exposure. TCRdb independently ran MiXCR on the RACE reads; one entry per CDR3 protein. The table records 85,000 to 130,000 distinct CDR3 sequences, 12% of them present only once. Time point given: pre-sensitization, week 0. Treatment in this sample: therapeutic diphenylcyclopropenone sensitization with weekly scalp DPC. The material sequenced was whole blood, taken in connection with sensitization to the hapten diphenylcyclopropenone (DPC). All receptors come from a woman aged 50 to 60 with alopecia areata. Some clones in this sample may be carry-over from other donors' samples.

This clonotype came up many times. The chain employs TRBV5-4 and TRBJ2-3; D unresolved. Germline CDR1 SGHNT, CDR2 YYREEE (reference sequence). Between the trimmed V and J ends, which lost 2 bases and 0 bases, there was a span of 4 bases. The CDR3 has 13 residues. The CDR3 region is CASSFFSTDTQYF. The CDR3 bases are TGTGCCAGCAGCTTCTTCAGCACAGATACGCAGTATTTT.

This clonotype has a handful of counts. The chain uses TRBV7-2 and TRBJ2-1; 11 bases agree with TRBD2. V lost 5 bases to trimming and J lost 1 base; unmatched junction nucleotides: 4. This CDR3 is 16 amino acids long. Germline lookup yields CDR1 SGHTA and CDR2 FQGNSA. The CDR3 DNA is TGTGCCAGCAGCCTGACTAGCGGGGATTCCTACAATGAGCAGTTCTTC. As protein: CASSLTSGDSYNEQFF.

This clonotype was found a few times. This chain joins TRBV20-1 and TRBJ1-5, with D hard to call. The V gene lost 1 base and the J gene lost 6 bases, with 13 bases spanning the gap. The CDR3 loop spans 14 amino acids. CDR1 and CDR2 (germline): DFQATT, SNEGSKA (reference sequence). In nucleotides, the CDR3 is TGCAGTGCTAGAGGGGATTTGGAGGGTCAGCCCCAGCATTTT. As protein: CSARGDLEGQPQHF.

This clonotype appeared many times. The chain recombines TRBV24-1 with TRBJ2-3; D is ambiguous. CDR1 KGHDR and CDR2 SFDVKD come from the germline V gene. CDR3 length: 9 amino acids. The germline V and J ends were trimmed by 10 bases and 3 bases, with 1 base remaining between them. The CDR3 DNA reads as TGTGCCACAACAGATACGCAGTATTTT. It specifies CATTDTQYF.

This clonotype was seen a handful of times. The CDR3 region is CASSPGQRETQYF. Here the CDR3 DNA reads TGTGCCAGCAGCCCCGGACAGAGAGAGACCCAGTACTTC. The chain uses TRBV27 and TRBJ2-5; TRBD1 might be the D (6 bases). V was pared by 6 bases and J by 4 bases, with 12 bases between. CDR1 MNHEY and CDR2 SMNVEV come from the germline V gene (reference sequence). CDR3 length equals 13 residues.